The present T cell receptor (beta chain) was sequenced within a study of blood T cell repertoires in COVID-19. Overall study context: T cells, B-cell-depleted T cells, or PBMCs supplied cDNA or gDNA.

Germline loops: CDR1 LNHDA, CDR2 SQIVND (reference sequence). The V gene end was trimmed by 5 bases and the J gene end by 7 bases; junction bases not matched to a gene: 7. This CDR3 has 15 residues. Using immunoSEQ multiplex PCR, the repertoire was profiled, and TCRdb retains in-frame clones only, with some absent. Of about 18,000 clones listed, around nine tenths are singletons. This TCR was sampled from a human donor in a cohort sampled during active COVID-19. The rearrangement joins TRBV19 to TRBJ2-5, with 13 positions matching TRBD2. Sample: peripheral blood. The CDR3 region has the DNA TGTGCCAGTAGTCCCGGGACTAGCGGGAAGGGGACCCAGTACTTC. Amino acid sequence: CASSPGTSGKGTQYF.